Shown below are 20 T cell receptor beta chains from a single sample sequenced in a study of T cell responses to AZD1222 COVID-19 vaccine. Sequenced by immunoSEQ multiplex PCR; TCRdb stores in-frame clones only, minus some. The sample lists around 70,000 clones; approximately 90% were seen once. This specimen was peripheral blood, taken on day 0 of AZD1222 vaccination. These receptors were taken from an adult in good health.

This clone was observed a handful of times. The CDR3 loop is CASSRSGRTWVETQYF. CDR3 bases: TGTGCCAGCAGTAGGAGCGGGAGGACGTGGGTAGAGACCCAGTACTTC. The chain recombines TRBV25-1 with TRBJ2-5, with TRBD2 identical over 9 bases. In germline, CDR1 is MGHDK, CDR2 SYGVNS. The CDR3 covers 16 residues. The junction had 11 bases not matched to a gene; V was cut back by 5 bases and J by 4 bases.

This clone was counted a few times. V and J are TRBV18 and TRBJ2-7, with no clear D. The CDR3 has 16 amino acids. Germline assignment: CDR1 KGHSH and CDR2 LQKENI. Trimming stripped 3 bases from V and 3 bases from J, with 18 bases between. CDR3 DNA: TGTGCCAGCTCACCCGCAGAGCTCCTCCTTGGCTACGAGCAGTACTTC. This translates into CASSPAELLLGYEQYF.

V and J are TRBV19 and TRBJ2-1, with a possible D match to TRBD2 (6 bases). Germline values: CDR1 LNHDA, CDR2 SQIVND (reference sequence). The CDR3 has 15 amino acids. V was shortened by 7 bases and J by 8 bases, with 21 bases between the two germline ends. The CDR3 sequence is CASTSVRTPGHEQFF. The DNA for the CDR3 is TGTGCCAGTACTAGCGTCCGCACCCCTGGGCATGAGCAGTTCTTC.

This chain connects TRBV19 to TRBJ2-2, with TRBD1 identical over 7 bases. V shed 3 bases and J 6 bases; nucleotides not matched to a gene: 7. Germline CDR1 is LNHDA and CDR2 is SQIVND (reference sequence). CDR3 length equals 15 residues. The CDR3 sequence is CASSILGTDPGELFF. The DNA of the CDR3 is TGTGCCAGTAGTATCCTAGGGACAGACCCCGGGGAGCTGTTTTTT.

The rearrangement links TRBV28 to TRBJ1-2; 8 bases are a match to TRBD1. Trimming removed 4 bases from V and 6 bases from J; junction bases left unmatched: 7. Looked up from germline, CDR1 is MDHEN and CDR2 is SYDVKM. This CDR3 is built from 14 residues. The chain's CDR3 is CASSSPGGDNGYTF. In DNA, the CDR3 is TGTGCCAGCAGTTCTCCAGGGGGCGATAATGGCTACACCTTC.

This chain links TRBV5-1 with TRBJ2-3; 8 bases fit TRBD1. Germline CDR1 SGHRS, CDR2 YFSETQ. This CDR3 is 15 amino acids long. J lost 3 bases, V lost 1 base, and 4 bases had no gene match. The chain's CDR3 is CASSLFGQGTDTQYF. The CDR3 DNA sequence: TGCGCCAGCAGCTTGTTCGGACAGGGTACAGATACGCAGTATTTT.

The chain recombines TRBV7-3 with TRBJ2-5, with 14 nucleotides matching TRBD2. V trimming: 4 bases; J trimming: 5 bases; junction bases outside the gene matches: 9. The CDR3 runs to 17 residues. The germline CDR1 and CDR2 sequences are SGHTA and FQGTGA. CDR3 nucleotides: TGTGCCAGCAGCTCCGGGACTAGCGGGAGAAGGGAGGAGACCCAGTACTTC. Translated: CASSSGTSGRREETQYF.

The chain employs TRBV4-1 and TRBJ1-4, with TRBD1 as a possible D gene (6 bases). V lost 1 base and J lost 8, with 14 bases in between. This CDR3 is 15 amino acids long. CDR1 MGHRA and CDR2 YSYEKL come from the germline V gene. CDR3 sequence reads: CASSQARGGREKLFF. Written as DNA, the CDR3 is TGCGCCAGCAGCCAAGCAAGGGGGGGAAGAGAAAAACTGTTTTTT.

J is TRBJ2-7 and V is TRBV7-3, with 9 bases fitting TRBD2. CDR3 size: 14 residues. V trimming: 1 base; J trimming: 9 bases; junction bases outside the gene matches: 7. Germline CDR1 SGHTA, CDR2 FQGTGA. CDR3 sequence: CASSLNAGGPPQYF. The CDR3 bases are TGTGCCAGCAGCTTAAACGCGGGGGGGCCGCCGCAGTACTTC.

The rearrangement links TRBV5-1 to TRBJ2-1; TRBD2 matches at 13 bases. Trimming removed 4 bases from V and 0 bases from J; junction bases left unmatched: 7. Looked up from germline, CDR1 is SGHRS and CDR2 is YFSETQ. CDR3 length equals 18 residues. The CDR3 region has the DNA TGCGCCAGCAGCGCCGGACTAGCGGGGGCCCGCTCCTACAATGAGCAGTTCTTC. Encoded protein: CASSAGLAGARSYNEQFF.

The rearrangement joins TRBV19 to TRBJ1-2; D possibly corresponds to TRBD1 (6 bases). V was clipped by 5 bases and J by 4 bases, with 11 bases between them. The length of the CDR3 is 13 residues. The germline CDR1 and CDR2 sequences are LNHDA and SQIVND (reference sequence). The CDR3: CASSSRDIYGYTF. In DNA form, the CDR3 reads TGTGCCAGTAGTTCTCGGGACATCTATGGCTACACCTTC.

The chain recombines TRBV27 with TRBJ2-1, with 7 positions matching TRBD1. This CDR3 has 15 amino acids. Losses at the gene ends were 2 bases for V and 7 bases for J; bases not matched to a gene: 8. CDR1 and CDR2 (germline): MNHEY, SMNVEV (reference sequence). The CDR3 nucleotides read TGTGCCAGCAGTTTAGGTACCGGGACAGATAATGAGCAGTTCTTC. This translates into CASSLGTGTDNEQFF.

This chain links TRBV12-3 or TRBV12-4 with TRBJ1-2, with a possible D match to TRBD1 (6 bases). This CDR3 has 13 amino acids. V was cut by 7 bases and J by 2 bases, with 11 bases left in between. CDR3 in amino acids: CASNWDTNYGYTF. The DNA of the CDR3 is TGTGCCAGCAATTGGGACACGAACTATGGCTACACCTTC.

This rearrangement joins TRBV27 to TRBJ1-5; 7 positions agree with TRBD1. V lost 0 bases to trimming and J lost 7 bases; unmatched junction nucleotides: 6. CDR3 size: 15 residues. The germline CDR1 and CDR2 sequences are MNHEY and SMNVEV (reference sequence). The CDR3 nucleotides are TGTGCCAGCAGTTTATCCGGGACAGTGGGACAGCCCCAGCATTTT. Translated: CASSLSGTVGQPQHF.

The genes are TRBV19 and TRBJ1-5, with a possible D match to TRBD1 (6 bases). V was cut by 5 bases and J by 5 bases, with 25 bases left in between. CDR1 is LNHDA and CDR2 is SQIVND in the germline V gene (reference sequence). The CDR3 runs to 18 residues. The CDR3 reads CASSVSLLGGRRYQPQHF. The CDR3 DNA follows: TGTGCCAGTAGTGTTTCTCTCCTCGGGGGGCGCAGATATCAGCCCCAGCATTTT.

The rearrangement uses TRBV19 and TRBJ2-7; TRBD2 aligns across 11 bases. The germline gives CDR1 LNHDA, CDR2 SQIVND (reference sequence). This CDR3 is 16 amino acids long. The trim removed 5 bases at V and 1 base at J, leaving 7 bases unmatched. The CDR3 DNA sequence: TGTGCCAGTAGTTCCCGAGGGACTAGCGGATCCTACGAGCAGTACTTC. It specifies CASSSRGTSGSYEQYF.

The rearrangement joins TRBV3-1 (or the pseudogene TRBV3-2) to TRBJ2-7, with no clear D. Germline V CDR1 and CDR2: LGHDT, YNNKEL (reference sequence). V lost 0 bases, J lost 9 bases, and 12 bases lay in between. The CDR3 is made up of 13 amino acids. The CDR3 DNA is TGTGCCAGCAGCCAAGATAGGAACGGAGTGCAGTACTTC. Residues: CASSQDRNGVQYF.

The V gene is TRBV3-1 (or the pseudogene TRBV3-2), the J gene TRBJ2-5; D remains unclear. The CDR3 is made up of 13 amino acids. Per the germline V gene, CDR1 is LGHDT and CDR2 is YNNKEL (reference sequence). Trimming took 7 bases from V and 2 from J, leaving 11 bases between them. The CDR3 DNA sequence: TGTGCCAGCACCCGCTTCCCTCAAGAGACCCAGTACTTC. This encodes CASTRFPQETQYF.

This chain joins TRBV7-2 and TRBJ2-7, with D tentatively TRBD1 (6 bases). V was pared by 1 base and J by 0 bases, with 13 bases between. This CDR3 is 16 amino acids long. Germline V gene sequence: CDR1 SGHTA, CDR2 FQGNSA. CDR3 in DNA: TGTGCCAGCAGCTTAGGGGGGCCCCCAAACTCCTACGAGCAGTACTTC. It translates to CASSLGGPPNSYEQYF.

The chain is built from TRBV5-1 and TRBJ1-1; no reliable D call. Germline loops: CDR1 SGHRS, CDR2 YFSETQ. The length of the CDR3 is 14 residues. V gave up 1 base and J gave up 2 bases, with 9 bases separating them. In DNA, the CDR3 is TGCGCCAGCAGCTTGAAGCCTCCTAACACTGAAGCTTTCTTT. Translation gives CASSLKPPNTEAFF.